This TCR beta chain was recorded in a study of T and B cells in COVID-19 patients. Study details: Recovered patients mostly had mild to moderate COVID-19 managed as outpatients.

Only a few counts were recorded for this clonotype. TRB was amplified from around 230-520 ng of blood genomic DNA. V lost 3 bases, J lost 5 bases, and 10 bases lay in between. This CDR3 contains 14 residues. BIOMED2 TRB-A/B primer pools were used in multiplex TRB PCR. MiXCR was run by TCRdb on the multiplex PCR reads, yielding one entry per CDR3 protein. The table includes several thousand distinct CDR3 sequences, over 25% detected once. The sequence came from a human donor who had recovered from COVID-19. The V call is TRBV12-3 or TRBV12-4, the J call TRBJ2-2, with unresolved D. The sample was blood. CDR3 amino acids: CASSFLLGTGELFF. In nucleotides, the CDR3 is TGTGCCAGCAGTTTCCTGCTAGGAACCGGGGAGCTGTTTTTT.